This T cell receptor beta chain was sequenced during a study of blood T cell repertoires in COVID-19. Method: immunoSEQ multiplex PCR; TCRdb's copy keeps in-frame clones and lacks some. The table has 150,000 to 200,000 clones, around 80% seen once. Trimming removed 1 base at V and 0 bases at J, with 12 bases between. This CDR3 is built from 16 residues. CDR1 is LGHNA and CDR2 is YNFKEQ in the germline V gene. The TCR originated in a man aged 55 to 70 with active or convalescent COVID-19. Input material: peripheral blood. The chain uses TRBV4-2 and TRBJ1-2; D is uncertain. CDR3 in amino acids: CASSQGPAETNYGYTF. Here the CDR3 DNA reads TGTGCCAGCAGCCAAGGGCCGGCGGAAACTAACTATGGCTACACCTTC.